The 24 T cell receptor beta chains below all came from one sample that was sequenced in a study of T cell responses to AZD1222 COVID-19 vaccine. Assay: immunoSEQ multiplex PCR; the TCRdb copy retains only in-frame clones and omits some. The sample holds 140,000 to 150,000 clones, roughly 90% seen once. Sequenced here: peripheral blood, sampled on day 0 of AZD1222 vaccination. These receptors were obtained from an adult in good health.

For the CDR3, the DNA is TGTGCCAGCAGCACCCGACTGTCAGGGTTCTCTGGCAAAAACATTCAGTACTTC. Amino acids: CASSTRLSGFSGKNIQYF. The V and J genes are TRBV3-1 (or the pseudogene TRBV3-2) and TRBJ2-4; a possible D gene is TRBD1 (5 bases). This CDR3 is 18 amino acids long. CDR1 is LGHDT and CDR2 is YNNKEL in the germline V gene (reference sequence). Deletions cut 5 bases from V and 3 bases from J, with 23 bases between.

The chain joins TRBV5-6 to TRBJ2-7, with 7 bases lining up with TRBD2. J gave up 2 bases and V 5 bases, and 7 bases lay outside the gene matches. The CDR3 length is 14 residues. Looked up from germline, CDR1 is SGHDT and CDR2 is YYEEEE. The CDR3 is CASRGASGPYEQYF. DNA for the CDR3: TGTGCCAGCAGAGGGGCTAGCGGACCCTACGAGCAGTACTTC.

The chain recombines TRBV5-4 with TRBJ2-1; D unresolved. V shed 2 bases and J shed 0 bases, with 9 bases lying between them. This CDR3 contains 15 residues. CDR1 is SGHNT, CDR2 YYREEE, per germline (reference sequence). CDR3 amino acids: CASSFLEDSYNEQFF. CDR3 nucleotides: TGTGCCAGCAGCTTCTTGGAAGACTCCTACAATGAGCAGTTCTTC.

The chain employs TRBV7-3 and TRBJ2-2; tentative D call: TRBD1 (5 bases). The CDR3 sequence is 17 residues long. V was trimmed by 1 base and J by 0 bases, leaving 12 bases between them. Germline V CDR1 and CDR2: SGHTA, FQGTGA. CDR3 loop: CASSLNRETANTGELFF. Here the CDR3 DNA reads TGTGCCAGCAGCTTAAATCGCGAGACAGCGAACACCGGGGAGCTGTTTTTT. Looking up the rest from reference TRBV7-3 and TRBJ2-2 gives the full variable domain: GAGVSQTPSNKVTEKGKYVELRCDPISGHTALYWYRQSLGQGPEFLIYFQGTGAADDSGLPNDRFFAVRPEGSVSTLKIQRTERGDSAVYLCASSLNRETANTGELFFGEGSRLTVL.

The chain uses TRBV6-1 and TRBJ2-3, with TRBD1 identical over 9 bases. V was clipped by 4 bases and J by 10 bases; unmatched bases: 18. Germline V gives CDR1 MNHNS, CDR2 SASEGT. This CDR3 spans 17 amino acids. The CDR3 bases are TGTGCCAGCAGTGGGCCGGTGGGGACAGGGAAAAAGCTGCCGCAGTATTTT. Encoded protein: CASSGPVGTGKKLPQYF.

In regard to this clone: The identical CDR3 is also encoded by other nucleotide sequences in the sample. This chain uses TRBV7-9 with TRBJ2-1, with a possible D match to TRBD2 (6 bases). V dropped 0 bases and J dropped 0 bases, with 6 bases sitting between them. The CDR3 spans 15 residues. The germline gives CDR1 SEHNR, CDR2 FQNEAQ (reference sequence). The CDR3 reads CASSLAGSSYNEQFF. The CDR3 DNA sequence: TGTGCCAGCAGCTTAGCCGGGAGCTCCTACAATGAGCAGTTCTTC.

In this sample, this clone turned up once. The genes are TRBV29-1 and TRBJ1-1; the D is unclear. CDR3 size: 12 residues. Germline CDR1 SQVTM, CDR2 ANQGSEA. V shed 6 bases and J shed 4 bases, with 12 bases lying between them. This CDR3 is CSVAGYGTEAFF. CDR3 nucleotides: TGCAGCGTCGCGGGGTATGGCACTGAAGCTTTCTTT. The whole variable domain, remainder taken from reference TRBV29-1 and TRBJ1-1, is SAVISQKPSRDICQRGTSLTIQCQVDSQVTMMFWYRQQPGQSLTLIATANQGSEATYESGFVIDKFPISRPNLTFSTLTVSNMSPEDSSIYLCSVAGYGTEAFFGQGTRLTVV.

This clone was picked up one time. J is TRBJ1-6 and V is TRBV6-5; D remains ambiguous. The CDR3 has 14 residues. The V gene's germline CDR1 is MNHEY and CDR2 SVGAGI. V lost 2 bases and J lost 18, with 20 bases in between. The CDR3 loop reads CASSYQPGGRRTHF. DNA for the CDR3: TGTGCCAGCAGTTACCAACCCGGTGGCCGCCGAACCCACTTT.

The rearrangement joins TRBV12-5 to TRBJ1-5, with unresolved D. This CDR3 has 13 residues. Trimming cost V 2 bases and J 1 base, with 3 bases left between them. The V gene's germline CDR1 is LGHNT and CDR2 FRNRAP. CDR3 sequence reads: CASGLRSNQPQHF. In DNA form, the CDR3 reads TGTGCTAGTGGTTTGAGAAGCAATCAGCCCCAGCATTTT.

The chain links TRBV5-1 to TRBJ2-5; no firm D call. Germline V gene sequence: CDR1 SGHRS, CDR2 YFSETQ. The CDR3 runs 15 residues. Trimming removed 0 bases from V and 0 bases from J, with 9 bases in between. CDR3 loop: CASSLEWGNQETQYF. The DNA for the CDR3 is TGCGCCAGCAGCTTGGAATGGGGTAACCAAGAGACCCAGTACTTC.

The chain has TRBV7-9 and TRBJ2-7; maybe TRBD1 (6 bases). This CDR3 is 13 amino acids long. The germline V gene has CDR1 SEHNR and CDR2 FQNEAQ (reference sequence). V was cut by 7 bases and J by 7 bases, with 17 bases left in between. CDR3 coding DNA: TGTGCCAGCACCCTAATGGGTAGGGGGGAGCAGTACTTC. Translation gives CASTLMGRGEQYF.

The chain links TRBV5-1 to TRBJ1-4, with D hard to call. The CDR3 totals 13 residues. Germline V lookup: CDR1 SGHRS, CDR2 YFSETQ. Trimming took 5 bases from V and 6 from J, leaving 11 bases between them. In DNA, the CDR3 is TGCGCCAGCAGTGTGGGCCGCGATGAAAAACTGTTTTTT. Amino acid sequence: CASSVGRDEKLFF.

This clone was picked up one time. The rearrangement uses TRBV28 and TRBJ2-5, with D perhaps TRBD1 (6 bases). The CDR3 contains 15 residues. Per germline, CDR1 MDHEN and CDR2 SYDVKM. V lost 5 bases and J lost 1, with 14 bases in between. DNA of the CDR3: TGTGCCAGCAGTGCCATTGGACAGTTCCAAGAGACCCAGTACTTC. Translating gives CASSAIGQFQETQYF.

The chain couples TRBV3-1 (or the pseudogene TRBV3-2) to TRBJ1-2; possibly TRBD1 for D (5 bases). Germline CDR1 reads LGHDT; CDR2 reads YNNKEL (reference sequence). CDR3 length: 14 residues. The germline V and J ends were trimmed by 5 bases and 6 bases, with 16 bases remaining between them. The CDR3 DNA reads TGTGCCAGCAGCTTAACCAACGGGGGGGATGGCTACACCTTC. It is translated as CASSLTNGGDGYTF.

The J gene is TRBJ2-6, the V gene TRBV7-9; D gene uncertain. The CDR3 length is 15 residues. In germline, CDR1 is SEHNR, CDR2 FQNEAQ (reference sequence). Trimming took off 5 bases at V and 0 bases at J, with 8 bases between the two ends. The CDR3 region is CASSLSGSGANVLTF. DNA for the CDR3: TGTGCCAGCAGCCTCTCCGGCTCTGGGGCCAACGTCCTGACTTTC.

This chain connects TRBV18 to TRBJ2-7; no firm D call. Germline assignment: CDR1 KGHSH and CDR2 LQKENI. The CDR3 runs to 15 residues. V was shortened by 3 bases and J by 0 bases, with 12 bases between the two germline ends. As DNA, the CDR3 is TGTGCCAGCTCACCCTCAACGGCCAGCTCCTACGAGCAGTACTTC. Protein product: CASSPSTASSYEQYF.

This clone was recorded once. The genes are TRBV5-1 and TRBJ1-1, with D possibly TRBD1 on 5 matching bases. Germline V gene lookup returns CDR1 SGHRS and CDR2 YFSETQ. With 3 bases removed from V and 0 bases from J, the gap between germline ends came to 15 bases. The CDR3 covers 16 residues. The CDR3 here is CASSSGGDRMNTEAFF. The CDR3 DNA is TGCGCCAGCAGCTCGGGTGGCGACAGAATGAACACTGAAGCTTTCTTT.

The chain employs TRBV21-1 and TRBJ2-7; TRBD1, as called in the table, went unchecked against the DNA. TRBV21-1 is assigned pseudogene status. The CDR3 covers 22 residues. CDR3 residues: CASSYLRRKRRVPDRGDYEQYF. CDR3 nucleotides: TGTGCCAGCAGCTACCTTCGACGTAAACGTAGGGTCCCCGACAGGGGAGACTACGAGCAGTACTTC.

The genes are TRBV6-1 and TRBJ1-2; possible D gene TRBD1, 5 bases. CDR3 length: 14 residues. Germline CDR1 reads MNHNS; CDR2 reads SASEGT. The ends were cut back, 2 bases at V and 2 bases at J, with 9 bases in the middle. CDR3 loop: CASSEPGFNYGYTF. The CDR3 bases are TGTGCCAGCAGTGAACCAGGGTTCAACTATGGCTACACCTTC.

The V and J genes are TRBV3-1 (or the pseudogene TRBV3-2) and TRBJ2-7, with 7 nucleotides matching TRBD1. This CDR3 region has 14 residues. Germline CDR1 is LGHDT and CDR2 is YNNKEL (reference sequence). V lost 4 bases and J lost 3; bases outside the gene matches: 6. CDR3 nucleotide sequence: TGTGCCAGCAGCCGGGGGACAGTAGTCTACGAGCAGTACTTC. This codes for CASSRGTVVYEQYF.

This chain connects TRBV12-5 to TRBJ2-1; the D gene is possibly TRBD2 (5 bases). Germline CDR1 and CDR2: LGHNT and FRNRAP. The CDR3 contains 17 residues. V lost 0 bases and J 3 bases, leaving 15 bases between the germline ends. The CDR3 DNA sequence: TGTGCTAGTGGTTTGGTACTCCGGGCGGGCCGCTACAATGAGCAGTTCTTC. This translates into CASGLVLRAGRYNEQFF.

V gene TRBV24-1 combines with J gene TRBJ2-1; 11 bases align to TRBD2. The germline gives CDR1 KGHDR, CDR2 SFDVKD. This CDR3 region has 15 residues. J was trimmed by 8 bases and V by 4 bases; bases with no gene match: 6. CDR3 in DNA: TGTGCCACCAGTGACGCTACTAGCGGGAGCGATGAGCAGTTCTTC. Its translation: CATSDATSGSDEQFF.

This clone appeared a few times. J is TRBJ2-7 and V is TRBV6-1; tentative D call: TRBD1 (6 bases). The germline V and J ends were trimmed by 1 base and 4 bases, with 14 bases remaining between them. Germline assignment: CDR1 MNHNS and CDR2 SASEGT. This CDR3 comprises 15 residues. DNA for the CDR3: TGTGCCAGCAGTGAAGGGGTCAGGCAGGGGTACGAGCAGTACTTC. It yields the protein CASSEGVRQGYEQYF.

V usage is TRBV18 and J usage is TRBJ1-1; TRBD1 matches at 7 bases. This CDR3 spans 17 amino acids. V lost 6 bases to trimming and J lost 3 bases; unmatched junction nucleotides: 16. CDR1 KGHSH and CDR2 LQKENI come from the germline V gene. CDR3 bases: TGTGCCAGCTCCCCGTATTCTGAACAGGGGTCCGACACTGAAGCTTTCTTT. Amino acid sequence: CASSPYSEQGSDTEAFF.